This TCR beta chain was sequenced for a study of CD8 T cells in ankylosing spondylitis. General study points: As reported, disease-linked clones showed significant enrichment in matched ankylosing spondylitis synovial fluid. What appeared characteristic of ankylosing spondylitis blood was a TCR beta motif of eight highly homologous variants. In the blood and synovial fluid of reactive arthritis, some motif variants had been previously reported.

Scientists made TCR beta libraries using quantitative 5'-RACE with molecular barcodes. TCRdb used MiXCR to reprocess the 5' RACE reads, holding one entry per CDR3 protein. The table includes approximately 25,000 distinct CDR3 sequences, around 17% detected once. A word on this clonotype: Its antigen is unidentified.

CDR3 size: 12 residues. Germline CDR1 is SNHLY and CDR2 is FYNNEI. The V end was cut by 4 bases, the J end by 8 bases, with 11 bases between. The receptor was isolated from a male donor with ankylosing spondylitis or in good health (not recorded which). The chain couples TRBV2 to TRBJ1-1; a weak D match, TRBD1 (6 bases). What was sequenced was blood. In nucleotides, the CDR3 is TGTGCCAGCAGTGCCACAGGGAGAGAAGCTTTCTTT. This gives the protein CASSATGREAFF.